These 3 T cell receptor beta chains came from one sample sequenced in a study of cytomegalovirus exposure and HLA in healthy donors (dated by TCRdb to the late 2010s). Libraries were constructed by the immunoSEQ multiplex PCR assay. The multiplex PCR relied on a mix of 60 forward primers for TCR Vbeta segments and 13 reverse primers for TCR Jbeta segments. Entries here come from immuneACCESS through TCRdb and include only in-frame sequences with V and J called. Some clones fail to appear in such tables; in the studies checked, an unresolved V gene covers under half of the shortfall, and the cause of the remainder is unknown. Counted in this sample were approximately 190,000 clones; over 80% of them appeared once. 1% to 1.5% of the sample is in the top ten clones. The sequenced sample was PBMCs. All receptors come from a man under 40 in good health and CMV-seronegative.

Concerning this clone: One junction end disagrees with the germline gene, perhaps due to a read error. CDR3 region: CDSSSSQGANYGYTF. CDR3 sequence (DNA): TGTGACAGCAGTTCTTCCCAGGGGGCTAATTATGGCTACACCTTC. This sequence joins TRBV28 and TRBJ1-2; 8 positions match TRBD1. From germline, CDR1 is MDHEN and CDR2 SYDVKM. The CDR3 totals 15 residues.

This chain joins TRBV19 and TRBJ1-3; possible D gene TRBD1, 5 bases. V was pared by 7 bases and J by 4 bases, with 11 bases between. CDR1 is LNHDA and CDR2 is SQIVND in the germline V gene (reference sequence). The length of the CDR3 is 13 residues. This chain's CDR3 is CASTAGPGNTIYF. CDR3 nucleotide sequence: TGTGCCAGTACGGCAGGGCCCGGAAACACCATATATTTT.

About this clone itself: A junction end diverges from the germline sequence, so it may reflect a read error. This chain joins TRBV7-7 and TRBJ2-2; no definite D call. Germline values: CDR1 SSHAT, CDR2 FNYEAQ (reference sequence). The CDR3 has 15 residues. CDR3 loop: CASSLGQTNTGELFF. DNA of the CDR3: TGTGCTAGCAGCTTAGGGCAAACGAACACCGGGGAGCTGTTTTTT.